The 26 T cell receptor beta chains below were found in one sample sequenced in a study of T-cell memory formation after mild COVID-19. TCRdb used MiXCR to reprocess the 5' RACE reads, holding one entry per CDR3 protein. In the table there are 530,000 or so distinct CDR3 sequences, roughly 17% of which are singletons. The specimen was PBMCs or a T cell subset sorted from them (not recorded which). Every receptor here comes from an adult woman who had mild COVID-19 (a few samples of this study predate the infection). Cell type and time point are not known.

In its sample, this clonotype was seen a few times. The genes are TRBV6-5 and TRBJ1-1; D gene unclear. The CDR3 runs 13 residues. V lost 3 bases and J lost 4, with 9 bases in between. Germline-derived CDR1 and CDR2 are MNHEY and SVGAGI. The CDR3, as DNA: TGTGCCAGCAGTTATCTTAAGGGCACTGAAGCTTTCTTT. Amino acid sequence: CASSYLKGTEAFF.

In its sample, this clonotype was seen a few times. V gene TRBV30 combines with J gene TRBJ2-3; perhaps TRBD2 as D (6 bases). Germline CDR1 and CDR2: GTSNPN and SVGIG (reference sequence). Trimming cost V 5 bases and J 4 bases, with 16 bases left between them. CDR3 length: 14 amino acids. DNA for the CDR3: TGTGCCTGGGTCCTGGGAGGATGGGCAGATACGCAGTATTTT. This codes for CAWVLGGWADTQYF.

This clonotype came up many times. This rearrangement joins TRBV7-6 to TRBJ2-2, with D unclear. The CDR3 runs 14 residues. V was trimmed by 6 bases and J by 5 bases, leaving 13 bases between them. Germline CDR1 and CDR2: SGHVS and FNYEAQ. This CDR3 reads CASRPTILTGELFF. In DNA form, the CDR3 reads TGTGCCAGCAGACCTACAATCCTTACCGGGGAGCTGTTTTTT.

V and J are TRBV9 and TRBJ2-7, with 14 positions matching TRBD2. With V trimmed by 4 bases and J by 2 bases, 11 bases remained unmatched. Germline V gives CDR1 SGDLS, CDR2 YYNGEE. This CDR3 has 18 amino acids. CDR3 nucleotide sequence: TGTGCCAGCAGCCCGACTAGCGGGGGGGCCTACTCCACCTACGAGCAGTACTTC. Encoded protein: CASSPTSGGAYSTYEQYF.

The rearrangement links TRBV7-9 to TRBJ2-4; possibly TRBD1 for D (6 bases). This CDR3 has 17 amino acids. Germline values: CDR1 SEHNR, CDR2 FQNEAQ (reference sequence). V lost 8 bases, J lost 8 bases, and 28 bases lay in between. The CDR3 is CASQGKNSLAGIDIQYF. The CDR3 bases are TGTGCCAGCCAGGGGAAAAACAGCCTGGCCGGTATTGACATTCAGTACTTC. Together with reference TRBV7-9 and TRBJ2-4, the CDR3 gives the full variable domain: DTGVSQNPRHKITKRGQNVTFRCDPISEHNRLYWYRQTLGQGPEFLTYFQNEAQLEKSRLLSDRFSAERPKGSFSTLEIQRTEQGDSAMYLCASQGKNSLAGIDIQYFGAGTRLSVL.

The V gene is TRBV3-1, the J gene TRBJ1-1, with a tentative D call TRBD1 (6 bases). This CDR3 has 15 amino acids. CDR1 and CDR2 (germline): LGHDT, YNNKEL (reference sequence). Deletions cut 4 bases from V and 4 bases from J, with 16 bases between. CDR3 sequence reads: CASSPLQGGGTEAFF. The CDR3 region has the DNA TGTGCCAGCAGCCCTCTACAGGGAGGTGGCACTGAAGCTTTCTTT.

This chain links TRBV24-1 with TRBJ2-1; 9 nucleotides align to TRBD1. After removal of 3 bases from V and 7 bases from J, the junction contained 3 bases not matched to a gene. Germline V gives CDR1 KGHDR, CDR2 SFDVKD. CDR3 length: 14 amino acids. CDR3 residues: CATSDADRGNEQFF. The CDR3 DNA follows: TGTGCCACCAGTGATGCTGACAGGGGGAATGAGCAGTTCTTC.

This clonotype was detected a few times. This chain links TRBV7-9 with TRBJ2-1, with D tentatively TRBD2 (6 bases). Trimming took 5 bases from V and 6 from J, leaving 17 bases between them. This CDR3 has 15 residues. In germline, CDR1 is SEHNR, CDR2 FQNEAQ (reference sequence). CDR3: CASSRPSGVGNEQFF. CDR3 coding DNA: TGTGCCAGCAGCCGTCCTTCGGGGGTAGGCAATGAGCAGTTCTTC.

This clonotype was seen many times. V is TRBV7-8 and J is TRBJ2-2; no firm D call. The germline V gene encodes CDR1 SGHVS and CDR2 FQNEAQ. V lost 5 bases, J lost 2 bases, and 6 bases lay in between. The CDR3 contains 13 residues. The DNA for the CDR3 is TGTGCCAGCAGCGCCTCTAACACCGGGGAGCTGTTTTTT. Translated: CASSASNTGELFF.

This sequence joins TRBV3-1 and TRBJ1-2; no clear D. The germline V and J ends were trimmed by 3 bases and 9 bases, with 14 bases remaining between them. The CDR3 is made up of 13 amino acids. The V gene's germline CDR1 is LGHDT and CDR2 YNNKEL (reference sequence). CDR3 sequence: CASSQGKFGSYTF. The CDR3 region has the DNA TGTGCCAGCAGCCAGGGGAAGTTTGGAAGCTACACCTTC.

The chain recombines TRBV2 with TRBJ2-1, with a possible D match to TRBD1 (6 bases). CDR3 length: 14 residues. Germline CDR1 SNHLY, CDR2 FYNNEI. V gave up 4 bases and J gave up 4 bases, with 11 bases separating them. The CDR3 loop is CASSVQGRYNEQFF. The CDR3 region has the DNA TGTGCCAGCAGTGTACAGGGTCGGTACAATGAGCAGTTCTTC.

This clonotype has ten or more counts. V usage is TRBV7-8 and J usage is TRBJ2-3; D possibly matches TRBD1 or TRBD2 (6 bases each). Trimming pared 1 base from V and 3 bases from J, leaving 11 bases between. Germline CDR1 is SGHVS and CDR2 is FQNEAQ. The CDR3 extends over 15 amino acids. The CDR3 sequence: CASSLGGGRTDTQYF. The CDR3 bases are TGTGCCAGCAGCTTAGGAGGGGGGCGGACAGATACGCAGTATTTT.

The chain joins TRBV5-1 to TRBJ2-3, with D perhaps TRBD1 (6 bases). V was cut by 2 bases and J by 0 bases, with 13 bases left in between. The germline V gene encodes CDR1 SGHRS and CDR2 YFSETQ. CDR3 size: 16 residues. The CDR3 DNA reads as TGCGCCAGCAGCTTCAACAGGGATTCAAGCACAGATACGCAGTATTTT. Translated, it gives CASSFNRDSSTDTQYF.

The chain joins TRBV4-3 to TRBJ2-4, with TRBD1 identical over 8 bases. The CDR3 contains 20 residues. The germline CDR1 and CDR2 sequences are LGHNA and YSLEER. V lost 5 bases, J lost 0 bases, and 18 bases stayed unmatched. CDR3 nucleotides: TGCGCCAGCAGCGAAGCCAGGGACAGGTCGATAAAACTAGCCAAAAACATTCAGTACTTC. Protein product: CASSEARDRSIKLAKNIQYF.

The chain uses TRBV4-2 and TRBJ2-1; D remains ambiguous. Germline-derived CDR1 and CDR2 are LGHNA and YNFKEQ. This CDR3 is built from 15 residues. The germline V and J ends were trimmed by 0 bases and 6 bases, with 12 bases remaining between them. The CDR3 DNA sequence: TGTGCCAGCAGCCAAGATTTAGGATCCAGCAATGAGCAGTTCTTC. This codes for CASSQDLGSSNEQFF.

The rearrangement uses TRBV5-1 and TRBJ2-5; a weak D match, TRBD2 (5 bases). This CDR3 spans 14 amino acids. CDR1 SGHRS and CDR2 YFSETQ come from the germline V gene. V lost 4 bases and J lost 5, with 15 bases in between. Here the CDR3 DNA reads TGCGCCAGCAGCCCATCACGGGGAGAGGAGACCCAGTACTTC. This translates into CASSPSRGEETQYF.

The rearrangement links TRBV29-1 to TRBJ2-1; TRBD2 matches 11 bases. The germline V gene has CDR1 SQVTM and CDR2 ANQGSEA. The CDR3 has 17 residues. V was clipped by 4 bases and J by 3 bases; unmatched bases: 11. CDR3 DNA sequence: TGCAGCGTTGTACCTAGCGGGAGGAAGCATATCTACAATGAGCAGTTCTTC. Protein sequence: CSVVPSGRKHIYNEQFF.

Points on this clonotype: Germline is not matched at one junction end, which may reflect a read error. The chain links TRBV20-1 to TRBJ2-1; unclear D gene. This CDR3 comprises 14 residues. Germline V gene data show CDR1 as DFQATT and CDR2 as SNEGSKA (reference sequence). The CDR3 DNA reads as TGCAGTGCGAGAGCAATGATGGACTACAATGAGCAGTTCTTC. It translates to CSARAMMDYNEQFF.

This sequence joins TRBV13 and TRBJ2-1; tentative D call: TRBD2 (6 bases). V lost 1 base and J lost 10, with 14 bases in between. Germline CDR1 and CDR2: PRHDT and FYEKMQ (reference sequence). The CDR3 covers 14 residues. The CDR3 DNA follows: TGTGCCAGCAGCTTAGTCCGGCGGGCGGGAGAGCAGTTCTTC. It is translated as CASSLVRRAGEQFF. Full variable domain (missing parts from reference TRBV13 and TRBJ2-1): AAGVIQSPRHLIKEKRETATLKCYPIPRHDTVYWYQQGPGQDPQFLISFYEKMQSDKGSIPDRFSAQQFSDYHSELNMSSLELGDSALYFCASSLVRRAGEQFFGPGTRLTVL.

This chain links TRBV27 with TRBJ1-2, with unresolved D. The CDR3 length is 13 residues. Germline CDR1 and CDR2: MNHEY and SMNVEV (reference sequence). Trimming took off 0 bases at V and 3 bases at J, with 5 bases between the two ends. CDR3 protein: CASSLSSDYGYTF. In DNA form, the CDR3 reads TGTGCCAGCAGTTTATCCTCGGACTATGGCTACACCTTC.

This chain joins TRBV4-1 and TRBJ2-4; 8 bases agree with TRBD1. CDR3 length equals 16 residues. V shed 2 bases, J shed 7 bases, and the junction held 10 bases outside the gene matches. Germline V gene lookup returns CDR1 MGHRA and CDR2 YSYEKL. CDR3 sequence (DNA): TGCGCCAGCAGCCAACCACCCGGACAGGGTAGGAACATTCAGTACTTC. Its protein is CASSQPPGQGRNIQYF.

This clonotype was seen only a few times. This chain connects TRBV6-5 to TRBJ2-3; D gene unclear. This CDR3 region has 13 residues. Germline V gene lookup returns CDR1 MNHEY and CDR2 SVGAGI. Trimming cost V 2 bases and J 2 bases, with 5 bases left between them. CDR3 bases: TGTGCCAGCAGTTACGACCTCACAGATACGCAGTATTTT. Protein: CASSYDLTDTQYF.

This clonotype was counted a few times. V gene TRBV29-1 combines with J gene TRBJ1-2; TRBD1 agrees at 9 bases. The V segment lost 6 bases and the J segment 4 bases; nucleotides outside the gene matches: 6. This CDR3 is 13 amino acids long. From germline, CDR1 is SQVTM and CDR2 ANQGSEA. The CDR3, as DNA: TGCAGCGTCCGAACAGGGGGCCCCTATGGCTACACCTTC. This codes for CSVRTGGPYGYTF.

The V call is TRBV5-6, the J call TRBJ2-7; D not certain. Germline V gene lookup returns CDR1 SGHDT and CDR2 YYEEEE. V gave up 4 bases and J gave up 0 bases, with 8 bases separating them. CDR3 size: 13 residues. In DNA, the CDR3 is TGTGCCAGCAGCGGGGTAGACTCCTACGAGCAGTACGTC. This translates into CASSGVDSYEQYV.

The genes are TRBV6-2 or TRBV6-3 and TRBJ2-6, with D possibly matching TRBD2 (5 bases). CDR1 MNHEY and CDR2 SVGEGT come from the germline V gene. V was clipped by 6 bases and J by 0 bases, with 18 bases between them. This CDR3 contains 18 residues. The CDR3 nucleotides are TGTGCCAGCAGCAACACTAGGACCCCCGCCTCTGGGGCCAACGTCCTGACTTTC. Translation: CASSNTRTPASGANVLTF.

This clonotype was found once. V gene TRBV12-3 or TRBV12-4 combines with J gene TRBJ1-6; a possible D gene is TRBD1 (6 bases). V lost 1 base and J lost 10, with 14 bases in between. CDR3 size: 15 residues. DNA of the CDR3: TGTGCCAGCAGTTTAGGGGGGCAGGGGAGCTCACCCCTCCACTTT. Residues: CASSLGGQGSSPLHF.